What follows is one T cell receptor beta chain and its context. What it binds is unknown. This specimen belongs to a study of cytomegalovirus exposure and HLA in healthy donors. Germline values: CDR1 GTSNPN, CDR2 SVGIG (reference sequence). V lost 2 bases to trimming and J lost 7 bases, with 15 bases between them. The CDR3 is made up of 14 amino acids. The PCR was carried out with 60 Vbeta primers and 13 Jbeta primers. Method: immunoSEQ multiplex PCR; TCRdb's copy keeps in-frame clones and lacks some. Among about 170,000 clones listed, around 84% were seen once. Study-level findings and limits: Later on, an analysis found that several of the most significant clusters appeared to be linked to common viral pathogens, which included parvovirus B19.

This chain connects TRBV30 to TRBJ1-5; a possible D gene is TRBD1 (5 bases). What was sequenced was PBMCs. This receptor was obtained from a man aged 18 to 35 in good health and CMV-seropositive. Here the CDR3 DNA reads TGTGCCTGGAGTACTGGCAGGGTCGGCCAGCCCCAGCATTTT. Its protein product is CAWSTGRVGQPQHF. The full variable domain, rest sourced from reference TRBV30 and TRBJ1-5, is SQTIHQWPATLVQPVGSPLSLECTVEGTSNPNLYWYRQAAGRGLQLLFYSVGIGQISSEVPQNLSASRPQDRQFILSSKKLLLSDSGFYLCAWSTGRVGQPQHFGDGTRLSIL.